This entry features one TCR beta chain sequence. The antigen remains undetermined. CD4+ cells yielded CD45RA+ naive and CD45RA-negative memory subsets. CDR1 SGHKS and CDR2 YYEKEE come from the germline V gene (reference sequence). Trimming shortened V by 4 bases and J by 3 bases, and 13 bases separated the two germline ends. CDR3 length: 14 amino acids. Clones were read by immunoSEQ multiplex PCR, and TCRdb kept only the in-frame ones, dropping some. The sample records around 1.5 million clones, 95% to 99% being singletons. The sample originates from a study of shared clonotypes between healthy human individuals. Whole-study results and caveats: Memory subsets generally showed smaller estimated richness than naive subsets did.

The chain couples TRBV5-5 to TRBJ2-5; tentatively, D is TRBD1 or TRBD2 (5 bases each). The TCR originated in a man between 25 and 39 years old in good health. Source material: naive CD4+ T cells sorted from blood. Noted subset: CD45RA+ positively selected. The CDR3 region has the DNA TGTGCCAGCAGCCTAACCGGGACCAAAGAGACCCAGTACTTC. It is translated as CASSLTGTKETQYF.